This T cell receptor (beta chain) was recorded in a study of cytomegalovirus exposure and HLA in healthy donors. Whole-study context: Counted in an early data release were about 85 million unique TCRs from HLA-typed donors. Clustering assigned approximately 79% of the approximately 400 genotyped donors to the Caucasian-associated ancestry cluster.

Nominally healthy donors provided the samples, though records likely missed some immune exposures. Study findings and constraints: Later analysis identified 16,000 or so TCR beta sequences associated with HLA alleles, using a false discovery rate threshold of 0.05.

This CDR3 is 16 amino acids long. The ends lost 4 bases at V and 1 base at J; junction bases unmatched: 4. Germline loops: CDR1 LNHDA, CDR2 SQIVND (reference sequence). Details on this clone: Its antigen is not known.

Primers: 60 Vbeta forward and 13 Jbeta reverse. Method: immunoSEQ multiplex PCR; TCRdb's copy keeps in-frame clones and lacks some. The sample has 110,000 to 150,000 clones, about 86% seen once; the top ten hold around 3.9%. The source of this sequence is a man aged 35 to 55 in good health and CMV-seropositive. Source material: PBMCs. V gene TRBV19 combines with J gene TRBJ2-2; 9 bases align to TRBD1. CDR3 nucleotides: TGTGCCAGTAGTACCGGACAGGGGAGGAACACCGGGGAGCTGTTTTTT. Translating it yields CASSTGQGRNTGELFF. The full variable domain, completed using reference TRBV19 and TRBJ2-2, is DGGITQSPKYLFRKEGQNVTLSCEQNLNHDAMYWYRQDPGQGLRLIYYSQIVNDFQKGDIAEGYSVSREKKESFPLTVTSAQKNPTAFYLCASSTGQGRNTGELFFGEGSRLTVL.